Reported below is one T cell receptor (beta chain). Its antigen is not known. PCR employed 60 Vbeta and 13 Jbeta primers. Repertoires were generated with immunoSEQ multiplex PCR, while TCRdb's copy carries only in-frame clones and drops some. The table lists about 52,000 clones, less than 70% of them singletons. The germline gives CDR1 MGHDK, CDR2 SYGVNS. The CDR3 contains 17 residues. The V gene lost 2 bases and the J gene lost 4 bases, with 20 bases spanning the gap. This specimen belongs to a study of cytomegalovirus exposure and HLA in healthy donors. Overall study context: When 300 to 400 donors were genotyped, just over 80% of them were found to fall in the Caucasian-associated ancestry cluster.

Study-wide findings and caveats: Earlier results showed most TCR beta V segments being productive about 87% or about 30% of the time.

The source of this sequence is a human donor in good health. The gene calls are TRBV25-1 and TRBJ2-5; TRBD2 might be the D (7 bases). Sequencing used PBMCs. CDR3 DNA: TGTGCCAGCAGTGAACACGGCGGGGGCGATCCAGCAGAGACCCAGTACTTC. Translation gives CASSEHGGGDPAETQYF. The whole variable domain, filled in from reference TRBV25-1 and TRBJ2-5, reads EADIYQTPRYLVIGTGKKITLECSQTMGHDKMYWYQQDPGMELHLIHYSYGVNSTEKGDLSSESTVSRIRTEHFPLTLESARPSHTSQYLCASSEHGGGDPAETQYFGPGTRLLVL.